What follows is one T cell receptor (beta chain) and its context. This clonotype was found a few times. This clone's antigen is unknown. Base qualities were left out, and no much larger clone turns up one base away. This sample was included in a study of T-cell reconstitution after alpha-beta-depleted transplantation in children (dated by TCRdb to between 2015 and 2016). Regarding the complete study: The study quantitatively tracked T-cell immune reconstitution after TCRalphabeta/CD19-depleted allogeneic hematopoietic cell transplantation in children using TCR repertoire profiling.

The library was prepared using PCR. The instrument was an Illumina HiSeq 2500. To normalize quantification of the TCRbeta repertoire, the TCR libraries were built with molecular barcoding that relied on unique molecular identifiers. In-frame beta chains were kept once TCRdb had trimmed the public reads at Q25 with fastp and called clones with MiXCR. Every entry covers one CDR3 protein and lists the most common genes and DNA from its rows. The sample data list some 490,000 distinct CDR3 sequences, and 9.5% to 15% of these were observed just once. The ten largest clones add up to about 5% of the sample. According to the germline V gene, CDR1 reads MNHNS and CDR2 reads SASEGT. Between the V and J ends, shortened by 2 bases and 4 bases respectively, the junction contains 8 bases. The CDR3 goes from the cysteine to the phenylalanine over 13 residues. Only CDR3 DNA is held: 39 bases, read in frame from base 1.

The rearrangement combines TRBV6-1 with TRBJ2-5; the D gene remains uncertain. The receptor was derived from a human donor who donated a stem cell graft to a child with combined immunodeficiency. Sequenced material: PBMCs from the stem cell graft donor, taken from the stem cell graft. The CDR3 sequence is CASSELGRETQYF. The nucleotide sequence is given as TGTGCCAGCAGTGAATTGGGTAGAGAGACCCAGTACTTC.